Listed below are T cell receptor beta chains from one sample, sequenced in a study of CD8+CD57+ T cells in acquired aplastic anemia. TCRdb processed the reads anew with MiXCR; each CDR3 protein has one entry. The sample lists under 350,000 distinct CDR3 sequences; 56% were seen once. Material for sequencing was sorted CD4+, CD8+, or CD8+CD57+ T cells (not recorded which) from PBMCs. These receptors were obtained from a human donor with severe aplastic anemia or a healthy control (not recorded which). CDR3s include the opening cysteine and the closing phenylalanine or tryptophan. The D gene is left open where the match is weak. Clone size is shown for a subset of rows, as once, few, many or a class of expanded clone.

J	size	V	D	CDR3	DNA
TRBJ2-2	few	TRBV20-1	NA	CSARGSGAYTGELFF	TGCAGTGCTAGGGGTAGCGGAGCTTACACCGGGGAGCTGTTTTTT
TRBJ2-3	many	TRBV19	NA	CASRDTGPDTQYF	TGTGCCAGTAGGGACACAGGGCCCGATACGCAGTATTTT
TRBJ2-2	NA	TRBV2	NA	CASSETANTGELFF	TGTGCCAGCAGTGAAACGGCGAACACCGGGGAGCTGTTTTTT
TRBJ2-5	many	TRBV7-2	NA	CASSPMRVAQETQYF	TGTGCCAGCAGCCCCATGAGGGTAGCCCAAGAGACCCAGTACTTC
TRBJ2-7	NA	TRBV7-8	TRBD2	CASSWGGSSYEQYF	TGTGCCAGCAGCTGGGGGGGGAGCTCCTACGAGCAGTACTTC
TRBJ2-1	NA	TRBV6-6	TRBD2	CASSASGTIYNEQFF	TGTGCCAGCAGTGCGTCCGGGACTATCTACAATGAGCAGTTCTTC
TRBJ2-7	NA	TRBV2	NA	CAGSEARSSYEQYF	TGTGCCGGCAGTGAGGCCAGGAGCTCCTACGAACAGTACTTC
TRBJ1-6	many	TRBV6-5	TRBD1	CATRQGSSPLHF	TGTGCCACCAGACAGGGGAGTTCACCCCTCCACTTT
TRBJ1-2	NA	TRBV14	NA	CASSQVGPLGYTF	TGTGCCAGCAGCCAAGTTGGGCCACTTGGCTACACCTTC
TRBJ2-7	many	TRBV19	NA	CASSIVDSSYEQYF	TGTGCCAGTAGTATTGTGGACAGCTCCTACGAGCAGTACTTC
TRBJ2-3	few	TRBV6-6	NA	CVSSYFAAGPDTQYF	TGTGTCAGCAGTTACTTCGCGGCAGGGCCAGATACGCAGTATTTT
TRBJ2-3	many	TRBV19	NA	CASSIGSGTPTDTQYF	TGTGCCAGTAGTATTGGGTCGGGGACCCCCACAGATACGCAGTATTTT
TRBJ2-3	many	TRBV4-2	NA	CASSQAGSTDTQYF	TGTGCCAGCAGCCAAGCTGGCAGCACAGATACGCAGTATTTT
TRBJ2-3	NA	TRBV24-1	TRBD1	CATSEPGQGRTDTQYF	TGTGCCACCAGTGAACCCGGACAGGGTAGAACAGATACGCAGTATTTT
TRBJ2-5	NA	TRBV20-1	NA	CSASSLSGEETQYF	TGCAGTGCTAGTTCGCTATCGGGAGAAGAGACCCAGTACTTC
TRBJ1-4	many	TRBV7-3	NA	CASSFSTTNEKLFF	TGTGCCAGCAGCTTTTCTACAACTAATGAAAAACTGTTTTTT
TRBJ2-5	NA	TRBV29-1	TRBD1	CSGSQTGGETQYF	TGCAGCGGTAGCCAGACAGGGGGAGAGACCCAGTACTTC
TRBJ1-4	many	TRBV2	NA	CASSEAGGFGEKLFF	TGTGCCAGCAGTGAAGCGGGGGGATTTGGTGAAAAACTGTTTTTT
TRBJ2-2	many	TRBV19	NA	CASSNEPQGGTGELFF	TGTGCCAGTAGTAATGAGCCCCAGGGGGGAACCGGGGAGCTGTTTTTT
TRBJ2-1	NA	TRBV20-1	NA	CSANSRGSSYNEQFF	TGCAGTGCAAACTCCAGGGGTAGTTCCTACAATGAGCAGTTCTTC
TRBJ2-7	NA	TRBV20-1	NA	CSAYRDTSSYEQYF	TGCAGTGCTTACCGGGACACGAGCTCCTACGAGCAGTACTTC
TRBJ1-6	NA	TRBV7-9	TRBD1	CASSPGGGGSPLHF	TGTGCCAGCAGCCCAGGGGGAGGGGGGTCACCCCTCCACTTT
TRBJ2-2	NA	TRBV5-1	TRBD2	CAGSSTGLAGGDTGELFF	TGCGCCGGCAGCTCAACTGGACTAGCGGGAGGGGACACCGGGGAGCTGTTTTTT
TRBJ2-1	many	TRBV7-3	NA	CASSVRGGEYNEQFF	TGTGCCAGCAGCGTCAGGGGGGGGGAATACAATGAGCAGTTCTTC
TRBJ1-2	many	TRBV9	TRBD1	CASSVEDRGFYGYTF	TGTGCCAGCAGCGTAGAGGACAGGGGGTTCTATGGCTACACCTTC
TRBJ1-4	NA	TRBV10-3	NA	CAISETRELNEKLFF	TGTGCCATCAGTGAGACGCGGGAGCTTAATGAAAAACTGTTTTTT
TRBJ1-2	NA	TRBV9	NA	CASSLQGGPGGGNYGYTF	TGTGCCAGCAGCTTACAGGGTGGTCCGGGCGGGGGCAACTATGGCTACACCTTC
TRBJ2-1	NA	TRBV29-1	NA	CSVGGSPNRESEQFF	TGCAGCGTTGGAGGCAGCCCAAACAGGGAAAGTGAGCAGTTCTTC
TRBJ2-7	NA	TRBV15	TRBD1	CATSRGTGVYEQYF	TGTGCCACCAGCAGAGGGACAGGTGTCTACGAGCAGTACTTC
TRBJ1-4	many	TRBV12-3/TRBV12-4	NA	CASTPRDRGEKLFF	TGTGCCAGCACCCCTCGGGATCGGGGTGAAAAACTGTTTTTT
TRBJ2-1	NA	TRBV25-1	TRBD2	CASSDATSSGRVSYNEQFF	TGTGCCAGCAGTGACGCCACCTCAAGCGGGAGAGTCTCCTACAATGAGCAGTTCTTC
TRBJ1-3	NA	TRBV30	NA	CAWSGNLGTTIYF	TGTGCCTGGAGTGGGAATCTGGGAACCACCATATATTTT
TRBJ2-2	many	TRBV6-2/TRBV6-3	NA	CASSVTGWTGELFF	TGTGCCAGCAGTGTGACAGGCTGGACCGGGGAGCTGTTTTTT
TRBJ2-3	NA	TRBV29-1	NA	CSVEPGRERTDTQYF	TGCAGCGTTGAACCCGGCAGGGAGCGCACAGATACGCAGTATTTT
TRBJ2-1	few	TRBV9	NA	CASSANNEQFF	TGTGCCAGCAGCGCCAACAATGAGCAGTTCTTC
TRBJ2-5	NA	TRBV24-1	TRBD1	CATSEGGTGEETQYF	TGTGCCACCAGTGAGGGCGGGACAGGGGAGGAGACCCAGTACTTC
TRBJ2-7	few	TRBV5-1	TRBD1	CASSIGQGPYEQYF	TGCGCCAGCAGCATCGGACAGGGCCCCTACGAGCAGTACTTC
TRBJ1-4	NA	TRBV5-4	NA	CASSGGPRTNEKLFF	TGTGCCAGCAGCGGGGGGCCCAGAACTAATGAAAAACTGTTTTTT
TRBJ1-1	NA	TRBV28	NA	CASSLVVLMNTEALF	TGTGCCAGCAGTTTAGTCGTACTCATGAACACTGAAGCTCTCTTT
TRBJ1-6	many	TRBV6-1	NA	CASSEPDWTDNSPLHF	TGTGCCAGCAGTGAACCCGATTGGACGGATAATTCACCCCTCCACTTT
TRBJ2-1	NA	TRBV19	NA	CASSLGGLANEQFF	TGTGCCAGCAGCTTAGGCGGTCTAGCGAATGAGCAGTTCTTC
TRBJ2-1	NA	TRBV14	TRBD2	CASSYEEVLAEGLNEQFF	TGTGCCAGCAGTTACGAGGAGGTCCTAGCGGAGGGGTTGAATGAGCAGTTCTTC
TRBJ2-5	many	TRBV7-9	TRBD1	CASVRTGRKETQYF	TGTGCCTCGGTGCGGACAGGAAGAAAAGAGACCCAGTACTTC
TRBJ1-1	once	TRBV7-8	TRBD1	CASSYNQGANTEAFF	TGTGCCAGCAGCTATAATCAGGGGGCGAACACTGAAGCTTTCTTT
TRBJ1-1	few	TRBV2	NA	CASSLEGAEAFF	TGTGCCAGCAGCTTAGAAGGGGCTGAAGCTTTCTTT
TRBJ1-1	many	TRBV6-4	NA	CASKRIREFRFNTEAFF	TGTGCCAGCAAGAGAATCAGGGAATTCCGATTTAACACTGAAGCTTTCTTT
TRBJ2-1	few	TRBV20-1	TRBD2	CSARLAGSSYNEQFF	TGCAGTGCAAGACTAGCGGGATCCTCCTACAATGAGCAGTTCTTC
TRBJ2-7	NA	TRBV12-3/TRBV12-4	TRBD2	CASQLAAPTGEQYF	TGTGCCAGCCAACTAGCGGCCCCAACTGGAGAGCAGTACTTC
TRBJ1-5	many	TRBV6-6	TRBD1	CASSYLTGTINQPQHF	TGTGCCAGCAGTTACCTGACAGGGACAATCAATCAGCCCCAGCATTTT
TRBJ2-5	few	TRBV7-9	TRBD2	CASSHLAAGGGETQYF	TGTGCCAGCAGCCACTTGGCAGCGGGGGGGGGAGAGACCCAGTACTTC
TRBJ1-1	NA	TRBV20-1	NA	CRVSEAFF	TGCAGGGTGTCTGAAGCTTTCTTT
TRBJ2-7	NA	TRBV15	NA	CATSRGPGTSYEQYF	TGTGCCACCAGCAGAGGTCCAGGGACCTCCTACGAGCAGTACTTC
TRBJ2-5	NA	TRBV7-2	TRBD2	CASSSEAGEGETQYF	TGTGCCAGCAGCTCAGAAGCGGGGGAAGGAGAGACCCAGTACTTC
TRBJ2-5	NA	TRBV5-1	TRBD2	CASSLALAGGETQYF	TGCGCCAGCAGCTTGGCACTAGCGGGGGGAGAGACCCAGTACTTC
TRBJ2-2	NA	TRBV7-9	NA	CASRSPKIRELFF	TGTGCCAGCAGGAGTCCGAAAATCCGGGAGCTGTTTTTT